Listed below are T cell receptor beta chains from one sample, sequenced in a study of T cells after yellow fever vaccination. Each CDR3 protein is one row after TCRdb ran MiXCR on the 5' RACE reads. The sample consists of some 350,000 distinct CDR3 sequences, over 5% of them appearing once. Sequencing used PBMCs, obtained 5 days after the yellow fever booster vaccination. Source of these receptors: a man aged 30-40 years who received the YFV17D yellow fever vaccine. CDR3s include the opening cysteine and the closing phenylalanine or tryptophan. The D gene is left open where the match is weak. A row's size may be missing; if present it is once, few, many or a size class.

D gene	V gene	J gene	clone size	CDR3 protein	CDR3 DNA
NA	TRBV6-1	TRBJ2-7	NA	CASQTNSGGTYEQYF	TGTGCCAGCCAAACCAATAGCGGAGGGACCTACGAGCAGTACTTC
NA	TRBV20-1	TRBJ1-3	many	CSATKSSGNTIYF	TGCAGTGCCACCAAGAGCTCTGGAAACACCATATATTTT
TRBD2	TRBV6-1	TRBJ2-1	few	CASRLTSGGLYQFF	TGTGCCAGCCGACTGACTAGCGGGGGACTATATCAGTTCTTC
TRBD1	TRBV20-1	TRBJ1-5	NA	CSAKTGVVGQPQHF	TGCAGTGCTAAGACAGGGGTGGTTGGGCAGCCCCAGCATTTT
TRBD1	TRBV20-1	TRBJ1-2	few	CSASPRDSGNYGYTF	TGCAGTGCTAGTCCCCGGGACAGCGGTAACTATGGCTACACCTTC
NA	TRBV29-1	TRBJ2-5	many	CSVGQGTPGTQYF	TGCAGCGTTGGGCAAGGTACCCCAGGGACCCAGTACTTC
NA	TRBV11-2	TRBJ2-2	NA	CASSSSVGNGELFF	TGTGCCAGCAGCTCCAGCGTCGGGAACGGGGAGCTGTTTTTT
TRBD1	TRBV11-1	TRBJ2-4	NA	CASSPQGAPGSAKNIQYF	TGTGCCAGCAGCCCACAGGGGGCGCCGGGATCAGCCAAAAACATTCAGTACTTC
NA	TRBV21-1	TRBJ2-1	few	CASSLAGGGSSYNEQFF	TGTGCCAGCAGCTTAGCAGGTGGGGGGAGCTCCTACAATGAGCAGTTCTTC
NA	TRBV2	TRBJ1-1	many	CASSEVRGPNTEAFF	TGTGCCAGCAGTGAAGTAAGGGGTCCTAACACTGAAGCTTTCTTT
TRBD1	TRBV19	TRBJ2-7	NA	CASRGQGPSSYEQYF	TGTGCCAGTAGGGGACAGGGACCTAGCTCCTACGAGCAGTACTTC
TRBD1	TRBV29-1	TRBJ1-3	NA	CSAGTAGNTIYF	TGCAGCGCGGGGACAGCTGGAAACACCATATATTTT
NA	TRBV11-2	TRBJ2-4	NA	CASSAGIAKNIQYF	TGTGCCAGCAGCGCAGGGATAGCCAAAAACATTCAGTACTTC
NA	TRBV29-1	TRBJ2-7	many	CSVPDGPYEQYF	TGCAGCGTTCCGGACGGACCCTACGAGCAGTACTTC
TRBD2	TRBV11-2	TRBJ2-5	few	CASSTTGTSGRIQETQYF	TGTGCCAGCAGCACAACCGGGACTAGCGGGAGAATCCAAGAGACCCAGTACTTC
NA	TRBV5-4	TRBJ2-7	many	CASSPYSGLGSGEQYF	TGTGCCAGCAGCCCTTACTCCGGACTCGGGAGTGGTGAGCAGTACTTC